Below are 32 T cell receptor beta chains sequenced from a single sample in a study of blood T cell repertoires in COVID-19. TCRdb's table, derived via immunoSEQ multiplex PCR, lists solely in-frame clones and lacks some. The sample has roughly 69,000 clones; about 90% are singletons. Sequenced: peripheral blood. Every receptor here comes from a human donor in a cohort sampled during active COVID-19.

Concerning this clone: Other nucleotide sequences from this sample produce the same CDR3. As DNA, the CDR3 is TGTGCCAGCAGTTACGGGACTAGCGGGGGTCAAGAGACCCAGTACTTC. Translation: CASSYGTSGGQETQYF. This chain links TRBV6-5 with TRBJ2-5; TRBD2 matches at 14 bases. V shed 2 bases and J 2 bases; nucleotides not matched to a gene: 1. The CDR3 extends over 16 amino acids. Germline V CDR1 and CDR2: MNHEY, SVGAGI.

The CDR3 loop reads CATSRGVSSGSTDTQYF. CDR3 bases: TGTGCCACCAGCAGAGGCGTCTCTAGCGGTAGCACAGATACGCAGTATTTT. The chain combines TRBV15 with TRBJ2-3, with 7 bases fitting TRBD2. Per the germline V gene, CDR1 is LNHNV and CDR2 is YYDKDF (reference sequence). CDR3 length: 17 residues. With 1 base clipped from V and 0 bases from J, the junction kept 7 bases outside the gene matches.

The chain uses TRBV2 and TRBJ2-2; 14 bases map to TRBD2. The CDR3 length is 16 residues. The ends lost 7 bases at V and 4 bases at J; junction bases unmatched: 5. The germline CDR1 and CDR2 sequences are SNHLY and FYNNEI. The CDR3 sequence: CASKGLAGVGTGELFF. The CDR3 DNA reads as TGTGCCAGCAAGGGACTAGCGGGGGTAGGCACCGGGGAGCTGTTTTTT.

This clone has a single count. CDR3 in DNA: TGTGCCAGCAGTACCGGGACAGAAAGGGCCCAGTACTTC. This translates into CASSTGTERAQYF. The V call is TRBV2, the J call TRBJ2-5; 7 bases align to TRBD1. The J segment lost 9 bases and the V segment lost 5 bases, leaving 9 bases of the junction unmatched. Germline CDR1 SNHLY, CDR2 FYNNEI. The length of the CDR3 is 13 residues.

There are a few counts of this clone. The chain links TRBV7-2 to TRBJ2-7; the D gene is possibly TRBD2 (5 bases). Trimming shortened V by 8 bases and J by 7 bases, and 18 bases separated the two germline ends. The CDR3 extends over 13 amino acids. Looked up from germline, CDR1 is SGHTA and CDR2 is FQGNSA. CDR3 nucleotides: TGTGCCAGCTCGACTCCTGACTCGGGAGAGCAGTACTTC. Translating it yields CASSTPDSGEQYF.

The V call is TRBV7-2, the J call TRBJ1-6; D ambiguous. The CDR3 contains 16 residues. CDR1 is SGHTA and CDR2 is FQGNSA in the germline V gene. The ends were cut back, 5 bases at V and 1 base at J, with 12 bases in the middle. The CDR3 sequence is CASSPAPGSYNSPLHF. As DNA, the CDR3 is TGTGCCAGCAGCCCCGCCCCGGGGTCCTATAATTCACCCCTCCACTTT.

This chain links TRBV21-1 with TRBJ2-7; the table's D call, TRBD2, has no DNA check behind it. TRBV21-1 represents a pseudogene. This CDR3 has 13 residues. The CDR3 DNA follows: TGTGCCAGCCGAAAACGGGGACTCTACGAGCAGTACTTC. It is translated as CASRKRGLYEQYF.

The gene calls are TRBV29-1 and TRBJ2-2, with 10 bases that match TRBD1. The J segment lost 5 bases and the V segment lost 6 bases, leaving 12 bases of the junction unmatched. Germline assignment: CDR1 SQVTM and CDR2 ANQGSEA. The CDR3 sequence is 16 residues long. In DNA, the CDR3 is TGCAGCGTCCTTGGTGGGGACAGGGGTGGAACCGGGGAGCTGTTTTTT. Translating gives CSVLGGDRGGTGELFF.

The chain carries TRBV6-5 and TRBJ1-6; D is ambiguous. CDR1 is MNHEY, CDR2 SVGAGI, per germline. The CDR3 is 14 amino acids. With 7 bases removed from V and 7 bases from J, the gap between germline ends came to 14 bases. CDR3: CASTQRRKNSPLHF. The CDR3 bases are TGTGCCAGCACTCAGAGGAGAAAGAATTCACCCCTCCACTTT.

The chain combines TRBV10-3 with TRBJ2-7, with D possibly TRBD1 on 5 matching bases. V lost 8 bases to trimming and J lost 5 bases, with 7 bases between them. The CDR3 has 10 residues. The V gene's germline CDR1 is ENHRY and CDR2 SYGVKD. CDR3 in DNA: TGTGCCATCGGGGCTGACGAGCAGTACTTC. Its protein is CAIGADEQYF.

This clone has only one observation. The chain links TRBV4-3 to TRBJ2-4; D not resolved. V dropped 0 bases and J dropped 8 bases, with 17 bases sitting between them. Germline CDR1 and CDR2: LGHNA and YSLEER. The CDR3 has 16 amino acids. CDR3 region: CASSQDPMPGWDIQYF. The CDR3 DNA reads as TGCGCCAGCAGCCAAGATCCCATGCCCGGGTGGGACATTCAGTACTTC.

The rearrangement joins TRBV29-1 to TRBJ1-1; TRBD1 matches 8 bases. Germline V gives CDR1 SQVTM, CDR2 ANQGSEA. Trimming took 5 bases from V and 1 from J; bases not matched to a gene: 3. CDR3 length: 13 amino acids. This CDR3 reads CSVRDRRNTEAFF. The CDR3 DNA reads TGCAGCGTTAGGGACAGGAGGAACACTGAAGCTTTCTTT.

The chain links TRBV4-1 to TRBJ2-1; 8 positions match TRBD1. From germline, CDR1 is MGHRA and CDR2 YSYEKL. The CDR3 length is 16 residues. V gave up 0 bases and J gave up 8 bases; unmatched junction bases: 9. CDR3 coding DNA: TGCGCCAGCAGCCAAGATGGGACAGGCGTCGTCTATGAGCAGTTCTTC. Residues: CASSQDGTGVVYEQFF.

This clone was detected only once. The chain carries TRBV5-6 and TRBJ2-7; D is possibly TRBD1 (6 bases). Per germline, CDR1 SGHDT and CDR2 YYEEEE. This CDR3 has 15 amino acids. Trimming pared 4 bases from V and 0 bases from J, leaving 14 bases between. The CDR3 sequence: CASSRGQFHSYEQYF. CDR3 nucleotide sequence: TGTGCCAGCAGCCGAGGACAGTTTCACTCCTACGAGCAGTACTTC.

CDR3 DNA: TGTGCCGCTAAGGGGGCAGTGAACACTGAAGCTTTCTTT. Translating it yields CAAKGAVNTEAFF. V usage is TRBV10-3 and J usage is TRBJ1-1; 7 bases align to TRBD1. The CDR3 has 13 residues. The trim removed 11 bases at V and 0 bases at J, leaving 6 bases unmatched. Germline CDR1 and CDR2: ENHRY and SYGVKD.

J is TRBJ2-3 and V is TRBV28; TRBD2 agrees at 10 bases. The V gene's germline CDR1 is MDHEN and CDR2 SYDVKM. This CDR3 has 16 residues. Trimming at V came to 8 bases and at J to 3 bases, leaving 11 bases not matched to a gene. The CDR3 DNA sequence: TGTGCCAGCGTACGAGCGGGAGGGGTGGGTACAGATACGCAGTATTTT. Its translation: CASVRAGGVGTDTQYF. The full variable domain, rest sourced from reference TRBV28 and TRBJ2-3, is DVKVTQSSRYLVKRTGEKVFLECVQDMDHENMFWYRQDPGLGLRLIYFSYDVKMKEKGDIPEGYSVSREKKERFSLILESASTNQTSMYLCASVRAGGVGTDTQYFGPGTRLTVL.

The CDR3: CASSSQGTLSGNTIYF. CDR3 coding DNA: TGCGCCAGCAGCAGCCAGGGAACCCTATCTGGAAACACCATATATTTT. The V and J genes are TRBV5-1 and TRBJ1-3, with a tentative D call TRBD1 (5 bases). This CDR3 region has 16 residues. V dropped 4 bases and J dropped 1 base, with 15 bases sitting between them. Germline V gene data show CDR1 as SGHRS and CDR2 as YFSETQ.

The gene calls are TRBV27 and TRBJ2-5; 8 bases are shared with TRBD2. Germline lookup yields CDR1 MNHEY and CDR2 SMNVEV (reference sequence). After removal of 6 bases from V and 5 bases from J, the junction contained 5 bases not matched to a gene. The CDR3 sequence is 13 residues long. CDR3 nucleotide sequence: TGTGCCAGCAGCCCGGGGGGGTGGGAGACCCAGTACTTC. Protein: CASSPGGWETQYF.

This clone was seen a single time. This chain connects TRBV6-6 to TRBJ2-1; 12 nucleotides match TRBD2. J lost 9 bases, V lost 0 bases, and 3 bases had no gene match. CDR3 length equals 15 residues. Per the germline V gene, CDR1 is MNHNY and CDR2 is SVGAGI (reference sequence). DNA for the CDR3: TGTGCCAGCAGTTACTCGCGACTAGCGGGAGCTGAGCAGTTCTTC. This codes for CASSYSRLAGAEQFF.

The J gene is TRBJ1-2, the V gene TRBV29-1; D is unclear. The germline V gene has CDR1 SQVTM and CDR2 ANQGSEA. V was shortened by 6 bases and J by 2 bases, with 13 bases between the two germline ends. This CDR3 region has 13 residues. CDR3 DNA: TGCAGCGTGATTAGGTGGGAGAACTATGGCTACACCTTC. Residues: CSVIRWENYGYTF. Based on the CDR3 plus reference TRBV29-1 and TRBJ1-2, the full variable domain is SAVISQKPSRDICQRGTSLTIQCQVDSQVTMMFWYRQQPGQSLTLIATANQGSEATYESGFVIDKFPISRPNLTFSTLTVSNMSPEDSSIYLCSVIRWENYGYTFGSGTRLTVV.

The chain couples TRBV12-2 to TRBJ1-1; the table's D call TRBD1 went unverified against the DNA. TRBV12-2 is flagged as a pseudogene. The CDR3 loop spans 17 amino acids. The CDR3 sequence: CASRLNGQGETNTEAFF. CDR3 nucleotides: TGTGCAAGTCGCTTAAACGGACAGGGGGAAACGAACACTGAAGCTTTCTTT.

V and J are TRBV18 and TRBJ1-2; D is undetermined. V was trimmed by 5 bases and J by 8 bases, leaving 12 bases between them. CDR1 is KGHSH and CDR2 is LQKENI in the germline V gene. This CDR3 spans 12 amino acids. CDR3 residues: CASSSRLEGYTF. In nucleotides, the CDR3 is TGTGCCAGCTCATCCCGACTGGAAGGCTACACCTTC.

The V call is TRBV30, the J call TRBJ2-7; D might be TRBD2 (5 bases). Germline V gene data show CDR1 as GTSNPN and CDR2 as SVGIG (reference sequence). The CDR3 is made up of 13 amino acids. The V end lost 5 bases, the J end lost 5 bases, and 16 bases lay between the germline ends. Written as DNA, the CDR3 is TGTGCCTGGGTTTCAGGACTTGGCGACGAGCAGTACTTC. Protein product: CAWVSGLGDEQYF. Based on the CDR3 plus reference TRBV30 and TRBJ2-7, the full variable domain is SQTIHQWPATLVQPVGSPLSLECTVEGTSNPNLYWYRQAAGRGLQLLFYSVGIGQISSEVPQNLSASRPQDRQFILSSKKLLLSDSGFYLCAWVSGLGDEQYFGPGTRLTVT.

The chain combines TRBV12-3 or TRBV12-4 with TRBJ1-6; 10 bases match TRBD1. This CDR3 is 13 amino acids long. The V and J ends lost 1 base and 18 bases, in that order; junction bases with no gene match: 6. This CDR3 is CASSLGDRGANHF. In DNA, the CDR3 is TGTGCCAGCAGTTTAGGGGACAGGGGCGCCAACCACTTT.

The V gene is TRBV2, the J gene TRBJ1-3; tentatively, D is TRBD1 (6 bases). The germline CDR1 and CDR2 sequences are SNHLY and FYNNEI. The CDR3 loop spans 13 amino acids. The V gene lost 6 bases and the J gene lost 1 base, with 7 bases spanning the gap. CDR3 in DNA: TGTGCCAGCAGCGGACAGTCTGGAAACACCATATATTTT. Translation gives CASSGQSGNTIYF.

This chain connects TRBV18 to TRBJ2-1, with 13 positions matching TRBD2. CDR1 is KGHSH and CDR2 is LQKENI in the germline V gene. Trimming at V came to 4 bases and at J to 5 bases, leaving 2 bases not matched to a gene. The CDR3 totals 15 residues. The CDR3 is CASSLTSGGNNEQFF. The DNA of the CDR3 is TGTGCCAGCTCACTGACTAGCGGGGGGAACAATGAGCAGTTCTTC. Full variable domain (remainder filled in from reference TRBV18 and TRBJ2-1): NAGVMQNPRHLVRRRGQEARLRCSPMKGHSHVYWYRQLPEEGLKFMVYLQKENIIDESGMPKERFSAEFPKEGPSILRIQQVVRGDSAAYFCASSLTSGGNNEQFFGPGTRLTVL.

The rearrangement joins TRBV19 to TRBJ1-1; a weak D match, TRBD1 (5 bases). The germline V gene encodes CDR1 LNHDA and CDR2 SQIVND (reference sequence). The CDR3 extends over 14 amino acids. The V end lost 5 bases, the J end lost 0 bases, and 10 bases lay between the germline ends. The CDR3: CASSVLQVNTEAFF. In DNA form, the CDR3 reads TGTGCCAGTAGTGTACTACAGGTGAACACTGAAGCTTTCTTT.

This sequence joins TRBV19 and TRBJ1-1; TRBD1 is a possible D gene (6 bases). Trimming pared 5 bases from V and 1 base from J, leaving 14 bases between. Germline CDR1 LNHDA, CDR2 SQIVND (reference sequence). The CDR3 is 15 amino acids. CDR3 DNA: TGTGCCAGTAGTCCCCGGGACATAACGAACACTGAAGCTTTCTTT. Its translation is CASSPRDITNTEAFF.

This clone was recorded only once. The CDR3 DNA reads TGTGCCAGCAGCCCAAGGACAGGGGGATATAGCAATCAGCCCCAGCATTTT. It is translated as CASSPRTGGYSNQPQHF. This sequence joins TRBV7-6 and TRBJ1-5; 10 nucleotides align to TRBD1. The CDR3 runs 17 residues. Germline-derived CDR1 and CDR2 are SGHVS and FNYEAQ. Trimming cost V 5 bases and J 0 bases; bases outside gene matches: 7.

The chain couples TRBV10-3 to TRBJ1-6; D is possibly TRBD1 (6 bases). Germline-derived CDR1 and CDR2 are ENHRY and SYGVKD. This CDR3 spans 15 amino acids. Trimming left V 10 bases short and J 2 bases short, with 15 bases between. The CDR3 sequence is CATSGENTYNSPLHF. Here the CDR3 DNA reads TGTGCCACATCAGGGGAGAACACCTATAATTCACCCCTCCACTTT.

The chain combines TRBV18 with TRBJ2-5; D is undetermined. The CDR3 runs 13 residues. CDR1 KGHSH and CDR2 LQKENI come from the germline V gene. The V end lost 3 bases, the J end lost 2 bases, and 7 bases lay between the germline ends. The CDR3 DNA reads as TGTGCCAGCTCACCGAACTCACAAGAGACCCAGTACTTC. Protein product: CASSPNSQETQYF.

This clone has more than one count but fewer than ten. The V call is TRBV6-5, the J call TRBJ2-3, with 9 bases matching TRBD1. In germline, CDR1 is MNHEY, CDR2 SVGAGI. CDR3 size: 15 residues. Trimming at V came to 2 bases and at J to 4 bases, leaving 4 bases not matched to a gene. The CDR3 bases are TGTGCCAGCAGTTACGGCACAGGGGGCCCAGATACGCAGTATTTT. Amino acids: CASSYGTGGPDTQYF.